The clone carrying this T cell receptor beta chain was seen just once. The data were obtained in a study of T cell changes during pregnancy in multiple sclerosis. The protocol was immunoSEQ multiplex PCR, while the TCRdb copy is restricted to in-frame clones and leaves out a portion. The data contain around 70,000 clones, less than 95% of them singletons. Germline CDR1 SGHNT, CDR2 YYREEE (reference sequence). The CDR3 is 17 amino acids. V was pared by 1 base and J by 2 bases, with 8 bases of the junction left unmatched. V gene TRBV5-4 combines with J gene TRBJ2-3, with 9 positions matching TRBD2. The sequence was obtained from a female donor with multiple sclerosis, enrolled in a pregnancy study. This sample comprised peripheral blood, obtained in the second trimester of pregnancy. The CDR3 is CASSLRRGGLVTDTQYF. As DNA, the CDR3 is TGTGCCAGCAGCTTGAGGCGGGGGGGCCTTGTCACAGATACGCAGTATTTT.